This TCR beta chain emerged from a study of memory CD4+ T cells and cytomegalovirus serostatus. Study-level information: Healthy Belgian adult donors included several CMV-positive and some 24 CMV-negative people.

Between the trimmed V and J ends, which lost 2 bases and 2 bases, there was a span of 4 bases. CDR1 and CDR2 from the germline V gene are LNHDA and SQIVND (reference sequence). This CDR3 has 13 residues. How the authors handled the data: After removing out-of-frame reads, 2 million to 2.5 million distinct TCRbeta sequences remained. The data were produced by immunoSEQ multiplex PCR, yet TCRdb's version contains in-frame clones alone and is incomplete. That table gives V, J and clone size, and the DNA gave D and trimming. The sample consists of over 65,000 clones, 76% of them appearing once. The sort gate was single viable CD3+CD4+CD8-CD45RO+ cells for memory CD4+ T cells. Donors' CMV status reflects serum IgG against pp150, pp28, p38, p52. Total CD4+ T cells were enriched by CD4 positive selection.

What was sequenced was memory CD4+ T cells from blood. The TCR sequence derives from an adult in good health and CMV-seropositive. This rearrangement joins TRBV19 to TRBJ1-3; D is uncertain. This chain's CDR3 is CASSILPGNTIYF. CDR3 bases: TGTGCCAGTAGTATACTTCCTGGAAACACCATATATTTT.